This T cell receptor (beta chain) was documented in a study of cytomegalovirus exposure and HLA in healthy donors. Trimming stripped 2 bases from V and 1 base from J, with 9 bases between. Germline V gene lookup returns CDR1 SGHNT and CDR2 YYREEE (reference sequence). The CDR3 loop spans 14 amino acids. Donors counted as nominally healthy when sampled, yet unrecorded immune exposures were likely. PCR employed 60 Vbeta and 13 Jbeta primers. Data came from immunoSEQ multiplex PCR; TCRdb stores just in-frame clones and leaves some out. The table has about 160,000 clones, around 82% seen once. The chain couples TRBV5-4 to TRBJ1-1; D uncertain. The sequenced sample consisted of PBMCs. The receptor was isolated from a man between 45 and 60 years old in good health and CMV-seropositive. CDR3 in DNA: TGTGCCAGCAGCTTCGAGTCCCCGAACACTGAAGCTTTCTTT. This sequence encodes CASSFESPNTEAFF. The full variable domain, with the rest looked up from reference TRBV5-4 and TRBJ1-1, is ETGVTQSPTHLIKTRGQQVTLRCSSQSGHNTVSWYQQALGQGPQFIFQYYREEENGRGNFPPRFSGLQFPNYSSELNVNALELDDSALYLCASSFESPNTEAFFGQGTRLTVV.